This TCR beta chain was documented in a study of identical twins. General study points: Invariant MAIT and iNKT cells are populations that could partly confound zero-insertion analyses.

The CDR3 runs 17 residues. The trim removed 0 bases at V and 2 bases at J, leaving 9 bases unmatched. Germline loops: CDR1 DFQATT, CDR2 SNEGSKA (reference sequence). TCRdb used MiXCR to reprocess the 5' RACE reads, holding one entry per CDR3 protein. The table shows around 1.7 million distinct CDR3 sequences, with about 32% occurring only once. The table lists this clonotype with many counts. The antigen is not known. The sequence was obtained from a newborn girl in good health. Sequenced: cord blood. The rearrangement uses TRBV20-1 and TRBJ2-5, with 10 bases identical to TRBD2. CDR3 nucleotides: TGCAGTGCTAGAGATCTTCCCAGCGGGGGGGTACAAGAGACCCAGTACTTC. Its protein product is CSARDLPSGGVQETQYF.